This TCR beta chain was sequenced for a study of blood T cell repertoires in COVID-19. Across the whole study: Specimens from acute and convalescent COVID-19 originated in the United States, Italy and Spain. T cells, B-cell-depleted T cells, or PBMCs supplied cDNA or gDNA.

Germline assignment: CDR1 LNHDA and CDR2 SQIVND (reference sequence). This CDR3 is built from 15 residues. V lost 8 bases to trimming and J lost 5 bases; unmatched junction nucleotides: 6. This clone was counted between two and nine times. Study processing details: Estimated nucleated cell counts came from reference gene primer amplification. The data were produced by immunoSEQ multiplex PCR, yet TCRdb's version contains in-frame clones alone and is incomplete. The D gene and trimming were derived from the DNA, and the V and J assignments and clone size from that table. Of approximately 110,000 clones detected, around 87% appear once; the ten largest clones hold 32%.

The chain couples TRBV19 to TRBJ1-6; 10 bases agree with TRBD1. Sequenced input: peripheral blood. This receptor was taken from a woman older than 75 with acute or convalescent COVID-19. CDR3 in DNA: TGTGCCAGTCGACGGACAGGGGGAGATAATTCACCCCTCCACTTT. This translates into CASRRTGGDNSPLHF.